The 23 T cell receptor beta chains reported below all come from one sample, sequenced in a study of cytomegalovirus exposure and HLA in healthy donors. Primers: 60 Vbeta forward and 13 Jbeta reverse. The table came from immunoSEQ multiplex PCR; TCRdb's copy has only in-frame clones and leaves some out. The profile covers 150,000 to 200,000 clones, with roughly 87% appearing a single time and around 4.3% taken by the ten largest. Sequencing was performed on PBMCs. All receptors derive from a man aged 50 to 59 in good health and CMV-seropositive.

This clone has only a few counts. The rearrangement links TRBV2 to TRBJ1-5; D might be TRBD1 (5 bases). This CDR3 spans 15 amino acids. Germline V CDR1 and CDR2: SNHLY, FYNNEI. V lost 1 base to trimming and J lost 4 bases, with 11 bases between them. In DNA, the CDR3 is TGTGCCAGCAGTGAAGAAACAGGACGGAATCAGCCCCAGCATTTT. Its translation is CASSEETGRNQPQHF.

The V and J genes are TRBV7-9 and TRBJ2-5; 12 positions agree with TRBD1. Per germline, CDR1 SEHNR and CDR2 FQNEAQ (reference sequence). This CDR3 has 15 amino acids. After removal of 5 bases from V and 4 bases from J, the junction contained 5 bases not matched to a gene. The CDR3 protein is CASSIGTGGPETQYF. CDR3 DNA sequence: TGTGCCAGCAGCATCGGGACAGGGGGCCCAGAGACCCAGTACTTC.

The J gene is TRBJ2-3, the V gene TRBV9; 8 nucleotides align to TRBD2. Germline V lookup: CDR1 SGDLS, CDR2 YYNGEE. Trimming removed 0 bases from V and 3 bases from J; junction bases left unmatched: 3. The CDR3 totals 15 residues. CDR3 region: CASSVVGLATDTQYF. In DNA, the CDR3 is TGTGCCAGCAGCGTAGTAGGACTAGCTACAGATACGCAGTATTTT.

Turning to this clone: Sequence at one end of the junction differs from germline and may be a read error. The rearrangement links TRBV5-1 to TRBJ1-1, with D hard to call. This CDR3 has 12 amino acids. CDR1 and CDR2 (germline): SGHRS, YFSETQ. The CDR3 DNA follows: TGCGCCAGCGGCTTTCAGAACACTGAAGCTTTCTTT. Translating it yields CASGFQNTEAFF.

This clone was counted once. The chain has TRBV4-1 and TRBJ1-5; possibly TRBD1 for D (5 bases). The germline V gene encodes CDR1 MGHRA and CDR2 YSYEKL. Trimming removed 1 base at V and 0 bases at J, with 10 bases between. The CDR3 contains 16 residues. Here the CDR3 reads CASSQGRAYSNQPQHF. The CDR3 nucleotides are TGCGCCAGCAGCCAAGGCAGGGCCTATAGCAATCAGCCCCAGCATTTT.

A remark on this clone: The same CDR3 can be traced to other DNA sequences in this sample. CDR3: CASSLADSGANVLTF. The DNA of the CDR3 is TGTGCCAGCAGCTTGGCAGACTCTGGGGCCAACGTCCTGACTTTC. The gene calls are TRBV5-5 and TRBJ2-6; no clear D gene. This CDR3 is built from 15 residues. Trimming pared 0 bases from V and 0 bases from J, leaving 4 bases between. Germline CDR1 reads SGHKS; CDR2 reads YYEKEE (reference sequence). The whole variable domain, remainder taken from reference TRBV5-5 and TRBJ2-6, is DAGVTQSPTHLIKTRGQQVTLRCSPISGHKSVSWYQQVLGQGPQFIFQYYEKEERGRGNFPDRFSARQFPNYSSELNVNALLLGDSALYLCASSLADSGANVLTFGAGSRLTVL.

This chain uses TRBV28 with TRBJ1-4; 11 bases fit TRBD1. CDR1 MDHEN and CDR2 SYDVKM come from the germline V gene. This CDR3 has 15 amino acids. After removal of 5 bases from V and 4 bases from J, the junction contained 3 bases not matched to a gene. The CDR3, as DNA: TGTGCCAGCAGTCGGGGACAGGGGGTTAATGAAAAACTGTTTTTT. Translation gives CASSRGQGVNEKLFF.

This chain joins TRBV6-5 and TRBJ1-1; weak D call: TRBD1 (6 bases). V lost 6 bases to trimming and J lost 1 base, with 9 bases between them. CDR1 and CDR2 (germline): MNHEY, SVGAGI. The CDR3 is 13 residues long. CDR3 nucleotides: TGTGCCAGCAGAACAGGGCAGAACACTGAAGCTTTCTTT. It yields the protein CASRTGQNTEAFF.

The chain uses TRBV7-2 and TRBJ2-7, with 7 positions matching TRBD2. The CDR3 has 14 amino acids. Unmatched junction bases numbered 9, after V lost 8 bases and J lost 2 bases. Looked up from germline, CDR1 is SGHTA and CDR2 is FQGNSA. The CDR3 DNA reads TGTGCCAGCCAAAAAGGGAGCGGGGCCTACGAGCAGTACTTC. Protein: CASQKGSGAYEQYF.

V usage is TRBV4-1 and J usage is TRBJ2-6; D not resolved. V dropped 0 bases and J dropped 2 bases, with 14 bases sitting between them. The CDR3 contains 18 residues. Germline V lookup: CDR1 MGHRA, CDR2 YSYEKL. In nucleotides, the CDR3 is TGCGCCAGCAGCCAAGATGGCGCAGGCGCCACTGGGGCCAACGTCCTGACTTTC. Translation: CASSQDGAGATGANVLTF.

V and J are TRBV5-4 and TRBJ1-2; D remains ambiguous. The CDR3 sequence is 12 residues long. Trimming took 3 bases from V and 13 from J, leaving 16 bases between them. CDR1 and CDR2 from the germline V gene are SGHNT and YYREEE (reference sequence). This chain's CDR3 is CASSWASLGSTF. The CDR3 nucleotides read TGTGCCAGCAGCTGGGCGTCCCTTGGGAGCACCTTC. Full variable domain (outside the CDR3, taken from reference TRBV5-4 and TRBJ1-2): ETGVTQSPTHLIKTRGQQVTLRCSSQSGHNTVSWYQQALGQGPQFIFQYYREEENGRGNFPPRFSGLQFPNYSSELNVNALELDDSALYLCASSWASLGSTFGSGTRLTVV.

The rearrangement uses TRBV29-1 and TRBJ2-1; D may be TRBD1 (5 bases). This CDR3 comprises 12 residues. CDR1 is SQVTM and CDR2 is ANQGSEA in the germline V gene. Trimming took 5 bases from V and 10 from J, leaving 15 bases between them. The CDR3 region has the DNA TGCAGCGTTAGCCAGGCTGCAGGGGAGCAGTTCTTC. It is translated as CSVSQAAGEQFF.

As DNA, the CDR3 is TGTGCCAGCAGATCGGTTAGCGGGAGGGAGACCCAGTACTTC. Protein sequence: CASRSVSGRETQYF. The chain has TRBV2 and TRBJ2-5; 10 bases fit TRBD2. CDR3 size: 14 residues. Germline-derived CDR1 and CDR2 are SNHLY and FYNNEI. The V segment lost 6 bases and the J segment 5 bases; nucleotides outside the gene matches: 6. Full variable domain (outside the CDR3, taken from reference TRBV2 and TRBJ2-5): EPEVTQTPSHQVTQMGQEVILRCVPISNHLYFYWYRQILGQKVEFLVSFYNNEISEKSEIFDDQFSVERPDGSNFTLKIRSTKLEDSAMYFCASRSVSGRETQYFGPGTRLLVL.

The rearrangement joins TRBV10-3 to TRBJ2-7; 9 bases are shared with TRBD2. V was clipped by 6 bases and J by 5 bases; unmatched bases: 8. Germline loops: CDR1 ENHRY, CDR2 SYGVKD. The CDR3 has 14 amino acids. CDR3 nucleotides: TGTGCCATCAGCCTTAGCGGGAGCACCCACGAGCAGTACTTC. Translation gives CAISLSGSTHEQYF.

In its sample, this clone was seen a few times. The J gene is TRBJ2-7, the V gene TRBV2; D unclear. Germline V gene data show CDR1 as SNHLY and CDR2 as FYNNEI. CDR3 length: 13 amino acids. V was cut by 7 bases and J by 1 base, with 11 bases left in between. The CDR3 sequence: CASNNDGSYEQYF. CDR3 nucleotides: TGTGCCAGCAATAATGACGGGTCCTACGAGCAGTACTTC.

This chain joins TRBV27 and TRBJ2-7; 9 positions agree with TRBD1. The trim removed 6 bases at V and 5 bases at J, leaving 8 bases unmatched. This CDR3 is 14 amino acids long. Germline lookup yields CDR1 MNHEY and CDR2 SMNVEV (reference sequence). CDR3 sequence reads: CASSSGQGPNEQYF. The DNA for the CDR3 is TGTGCCAGCAGCTCGGGACAGGGACCCAACGAGCAGTACTTC.

The chain couples TRBV4-3 to TRBJ2-7, with D unclear. The germline gives CDR1 LGHNA, CDR2 YSLEER. Trimming removed 1 base from V and 1 base from J, with 8 bases in between. The CDR3 loop spans 14 amino acids. CDR3 protein: CASSQVTASYEQYF. The CDR3 region has the DNA TGCGCCAGCAGCCAAGTGACTGCTTCCTACGAGCAGTACTTC.

The rearrangement links TRBV5-3 to TRBJ2-2; 9 bases are a match to TRBD1. TRBV5-3 is an ORF, with its function uncertain. The trim removed 0 bases at V and 3 bases at J, leaving 3 bases unmatched. CDR3 length: 16 residues. DNA of the CDR3: TGTGCCAGAAGCTTGGTGACAGGGGGGGACACCGGGGAGCTGTTTTTT. Translated: CARSLVTGGDTGELFF.

The CDR3 loop reads CASSSPKTGPGEQYF. CDR3 nucleotides: TGTGCCAGTAGCAGCCCCAAAACAGGGCCGGGCGAGCAGTACTTC. This rearrangement joins TRBV19 to TRBJ2-7; maybe TRBD1 (6 bases). CDR1 and CDR2 from the germline V gene are LNHDA and SQIVND (reference sequence). CDR3 length equals 15 residues. V was pared by 6 bases and J by 6 bases, with 21 bases between.

This sequence joins TRBV5-1 and TRBJ2-7; D gene ambiguous. CDR3 length: 12 residues. The ends were cut back, 0 bases at V and 7 bases at J, with 8 bases in the middle. In germline, CDR1 is SGHRS, CDR2 YFSETQ. The DNA for the CDR3 is TGCGCCAGCAGCTTGGGTGACGGGGAGCAGTACTTC. This encodes CASSLGDGEQYF.

The V call is TRBV9, the J call TRBJ1-2; D is perhaps TRBD1 (6 bases). The CDR3 is 15 amino acids. CDR1 SGDLS and CDR2 YYNGEE come from the germline V gene. The V and J ends lost 2 bases and 1 base respectively, with 12 bases between them. CDR3 nucleotide sequence: TGTGCCAGCAGCGTGGGACAAGACCTTAACTATGGCTACACCTTC. Translated, it gives CASSVGQDLNYGYTF.

DNA for the CDR3: TGTGCCAGCAAGGCAGGGTATTCACCCCTCCACTTT. Translating gives CASKAGYSPLHF. The V and J genes are TRBV6-1 and TRBJ1-6, with a weak D call TRBD1 (5 bases). Germline V gives CDR1 MNHNS, CDR2 SASEGT. V was shortened by 7 bases and J by 8 bases, with 9 bases between the two germline ends. The CDR3 covers 12 residues.

The chain joins TRBV7-4 to TRBJ2-7; 7 bases agree with TRBD2. The V and J ends lost 4 bases and 3 bases, in that order; junction bases with no gene match: 30. CDR1 is SGHVT, CDR2 SQSDAQ, per germline. CDR3 length: 22 residues. CDR3 in amino acids: CASSWGLPTSGSSLLGFYEQYF. The CDR3 nucleotides are TGTGCCAGCAGCTGGGGACTACCCACGAGCGGGTCCTCTTTATTGGGTTTCTACGAGCAGTACTTC.